This T cell receptor beta chain was identified in a study of a mutant IDH1 vaccine in newly diagnosed glioma. This clone was seen just once. Its antigen is unknown. Deletions cut 0 bases from V and 5 bases from J, with 7 bases between. The CDR3 contains 14 residues. Germline V CDR1 and CDR2: KGHSH, LQKENI. Time point indicated: week 11, during vaccination. With topical imiquimod, each dose of the vaccine consisted of 300 ug of mutant IDH1 20-mer peptide. Here immunoSEQ multiplex PCR was the method, and the copy in TCRdb shows in-frame clones only, minus some. In the table there are fewer than 65,000 clones, around 80% of which are singletons.

The origin of this receptor is a man aged 50 or older with glioma. The J gene is TRBJ2-2, the V gene TRBV18, with D perhaps matching TRBD2 (5 bases). The sample here was PBMCs, taken from a glioma patient whose treatment included an IDH1 peptide vaccine. The CDR3 nucleotides are TGTGCCAGCTCACCACCCGAGGGAACCGGGGAGCTGTTTTTT. Translated, it gives CASSPPEGTGELFF.